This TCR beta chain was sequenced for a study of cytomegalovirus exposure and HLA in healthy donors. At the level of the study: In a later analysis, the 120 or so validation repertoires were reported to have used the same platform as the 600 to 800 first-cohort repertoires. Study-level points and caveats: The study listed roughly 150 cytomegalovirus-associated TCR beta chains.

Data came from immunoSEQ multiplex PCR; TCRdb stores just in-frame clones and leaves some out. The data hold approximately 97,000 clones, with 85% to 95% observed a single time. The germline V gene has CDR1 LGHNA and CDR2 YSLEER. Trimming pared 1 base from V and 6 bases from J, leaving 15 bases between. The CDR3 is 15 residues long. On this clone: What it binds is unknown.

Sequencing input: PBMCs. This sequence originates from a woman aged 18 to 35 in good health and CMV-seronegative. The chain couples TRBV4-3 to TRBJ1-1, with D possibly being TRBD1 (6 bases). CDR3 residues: CASSQVRTEIPEAFF. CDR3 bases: TGCGCCAGCAGCCAAGTCAGGACAGAAATACCTGAAGCTTTCTTT.